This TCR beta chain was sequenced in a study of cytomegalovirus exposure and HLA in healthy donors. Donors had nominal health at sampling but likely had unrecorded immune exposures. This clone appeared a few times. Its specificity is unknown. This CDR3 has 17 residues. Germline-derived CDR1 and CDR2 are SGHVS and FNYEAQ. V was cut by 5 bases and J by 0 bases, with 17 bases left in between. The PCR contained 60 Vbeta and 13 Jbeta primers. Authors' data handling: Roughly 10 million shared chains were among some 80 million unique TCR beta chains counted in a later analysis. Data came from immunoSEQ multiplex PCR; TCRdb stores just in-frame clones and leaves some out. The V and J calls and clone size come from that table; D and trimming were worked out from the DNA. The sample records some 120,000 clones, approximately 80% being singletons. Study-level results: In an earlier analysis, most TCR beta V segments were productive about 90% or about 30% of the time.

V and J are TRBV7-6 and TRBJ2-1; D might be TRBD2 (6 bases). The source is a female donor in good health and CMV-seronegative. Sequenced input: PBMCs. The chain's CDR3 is CASSRGSRGSSYNEQFF. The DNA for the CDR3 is TGTGCCAGCAGCCGGGGAAGTCGGGGGAGCTCCTACAATGAGCAGTTCTTC.